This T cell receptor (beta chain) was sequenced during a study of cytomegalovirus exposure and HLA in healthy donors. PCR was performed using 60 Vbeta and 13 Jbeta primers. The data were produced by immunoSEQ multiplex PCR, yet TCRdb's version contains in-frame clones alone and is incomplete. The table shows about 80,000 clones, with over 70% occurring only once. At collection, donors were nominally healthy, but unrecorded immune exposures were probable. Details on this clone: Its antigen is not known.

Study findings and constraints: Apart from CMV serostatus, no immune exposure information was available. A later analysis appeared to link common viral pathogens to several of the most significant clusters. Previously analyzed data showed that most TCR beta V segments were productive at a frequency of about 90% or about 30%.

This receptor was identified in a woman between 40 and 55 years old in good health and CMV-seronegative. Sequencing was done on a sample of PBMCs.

The CDR3 reads CASSKGDWNTGELFF. As DNA, the CDR3 is TGTGCCAGCAGCAAAGGGGACTGGAACACCGGGGAGCTGTTTTTT. This chain connects TRBV11-2 to TRBJ2-2; tentative D call: TRBD2 (6 bases). The ends were cut back, 5 bases at V and 1 base at J, with 11 bases in the middle. Looked up from germline, CDR1 is SGHAT and CDR2 is FQNNGV. CDR3 length equals 15 residues.